This T cell receptor beta chain appears in the sequencing data of a study of CD8 T cells in Susac syndrome. The multiple sclerosis controls were treatment-naive patients affected by stable or active relapsing-remitting disease. Reverse transcription of about 0.45 to 1 ug RNA was carried out with random hexamers. Each CDR3 protein is one row after TCRdb ran MiXCR on the immunoSEQ multiplex PCR reads. In the table there are almost 450,000 distinct CDR3 sequences, approximately 85% of which are singletons. The CDR3 spans 14 residues. Trimming removed 1 base at V and 6 bases at J, with 10 bases between. Germline V gives CDR1 MGHRA, CDR2 YSYEKL.

The chain couples TRBV4-1 to TRBJ1-5; D not resolved. The sequenced sample consisted of CD8+ T cells from PBMCs. The clonotype was recovered from a human donor with multiple sclerosis. This CDR3 reads CASSQADQSQPQHF. For the CDR3, the DNA is TGCGCCAGCAGCCAAGCTGATCAATCTCAGCCCCAGCATTTT.